The present T cell receptor (beta chain) was sequenced within a study of blood T cell repertoires in COVID-19. On the study more broadly: PBMCs, B-cell-depleted T cells, or T cells were the source of the cDNA or gDNA that made up the material.

The data were produced by immunoSEQ multiplex PCR, yet TCRdb's version contains in-frame clones alone and is incomplete. The sample has approximately 160,000 clones, approximately 88% seen once. The CDR3 sequence is 15 residues long. V was cut by 10 bases and J by 8 bases, with 23 bases left in between. CDR1 is LNHDA, CDR2 SQIVND, per germline (reference sequence). The sample consisted of peripheral blood. The chain carries TRBV19 and TRBJ1-4; maybe TRBD1 (5 bases). This clonotype was obtained from a man younger than 30 with active or convalescent COVID-19. The CDR3, as DNA: TGTGCCACCTCGACGGGAGTGGGGGTAAACGAAAAACTGTTTTTT. This sequence encodes CATSTGVGVNEKLFF.